This passage covers 27 T cell receptor beta chains from one sample sequenced in a study of T-cell reconstitution after alpha-beta-depleted transplantation in children. A library of TCRbeta sequences, prepared with unique molecular identifiers, was generated. Via MiXCR, TCRdb re-called the PCR reads, giving one row per CDR3 protein. The sample carries 500,000 to 600,000 distinct CDR3 sequences, approximately 20% recorded once. The specimen comprised PBMCs from the stem cell graft donor, sampled from the stem cell graft. These receptors were obtained from a human donor who donated a stem cell graft to a child with acute lymphoblastic leukemia.

This clonotype was counted a few times. The rearrangement links TRBV6-2 or TRBV6-3 to TRBJ2-1; 8 positions match TRBD2. There are 17 residues in the CDR3. V lost 6 bases to trimming and J lost 0 bases; unmatched junction nucleotides: 10. Germline CDR1 is MNHEY and CDR2 is SVGEGT. CDR3 amino acids: CASRNVAGFDSYNEQFF. CDR3 coding DNA: TGTGCCAGCAGAAACGTAGCGGGATTTGACTCCTACAATGAGCAGTTCTTC.

The chain is built from TRBV7-9 and TRBJ1-6; 9 bases are shared with TRBD1. In germline, CDR1 is SEHNR, CDR2 FQNEAQ (reference sequence). This CDR3 contains 16 residues. Germline trimming cut 5 bases from V and 10 bases from J; bases unmatched to any gene: 12. CDR3 in DNA: TGTGCCAGCAGCATCTCCGGGACAGGGACAGGGTCACCCCTCCACTTT. Its protein is CASSISGTGTGSPLHF.

The V and J genes are TRBV29-1 and TRBJ2-7, with D hard to call. The germline V gene has CDR1 SQVTM and CDR2 ANQGSEA. The CDR3 is made up of 14 amino acids. The V gene lost 2 bases and the J gene lost 0 bases, with 11 bases spanning the gap. The CDR3 region has the DNA TGCAGCGTTGAACTCACACTGGGCTCCTACGAGCAGTACTTC. Translated: CSVELTLGSYEQYF.

The chain couples TRBV12-5 to TRBJ2-1; D is uncertain. The germline V and J ends were trimmed by 8 bases and 8 bases, with 16 bases remaining between them. This CDR3 region has 13 residues. Germline-derived CDR1 and CDR2 are LGHNT and FRNRAP. In DNA form, the CDR3 reads TGTGCTAGTTGTAATCCCCCATGGGATGAGCAGTTCTTC. It encodes CASCNPPWDEQFF.

This clonotype was counted between two and nine times. The chain couples TRBV5-5 to TRBJ2-1; D uncertain. The CDR3 is 15 residues long. Trimming left V 5 bases short and J 0 bases short, with 12 bases between. CDR1 and CDR2 from the germline V gene are SGHKS and YYEKEE (reference sequence). The CDR3 loop reads CASSLRPSSYNEQFF. CDR3 in DNA: TGTGCCAGCAGTTTGCGCCCGAGCTCCTACAATGAGCAGTTCTTC.

The table lists this clonotype with many counts. The chain recombines TRBV7-2 with TRBJ2-1; 8 positions match TRBD2. This CDR3 spans 15 amino acids. V lost 6 bases and J lost 4; bases outside the gene matches: 8. Germline CDR1 and CDR2: SGHTA and FQGNSA. CDR3 DNA: TGTGCCAGCAGGAAGCCCGGGAGGGCATACAATGAGCAGTTCTTC. Its translation: CASRKPGRAYNEQFF.

J is TRBJ2-3 and V is TRBV18; D may be TRBD2 (5 bases). The CDR3 has 16 amino acids. Deletions cut 2 bases from V and 0 bases from J, with 12 bases between. The germline gives CDR1 KGHSH, CDR2 LQKENI. The CDR3 is CASSPFSGYSTDTQYF. The CDR3 coding sequence is TGTGCCAGCTCACCATTCAGCGGCTATAGCACAGATACGCAGTATTTT.

The V gene is TRBV5-1, the J gene TRBJ2-7; D not certain. V lost 3 bases and J 6 bases, leaving 10 bases between the germline ends. Germline CDR1 reads SGHRS; CDR2 reads YFSETQ. The CDR3 consists of 12 residues. For the CDR3, the DNA is TGCGCCAGCAGCTCCTCTCCTTCCGAGCAGTACTTC. The encoded protein is CASSSSPSEQYF.

The V and J genes are TRBV4-1 and TRBJ1-5; D not certain. The CDR3 length is 15 residues. Germline lookup yields CDR1 MGHRA and CDR2 YSYEKL. Between the trimmed V and J ends, which lost 4 bases and 1 base, there was a span of 11 bases. CDR3 in amino acids: CASSPFGRSNQPQHF. Written as DNA, the CDR3 is TGCGCCAGCAGCCCCTTCGGACGGAGCAATCAGCCCCAGCATTTT.

This clonotype was seen only a few times. The chain combines TRBV28 with TRBJ2-5, with D possibly matching TRBD2 (6 bases). Trimming cost V 3 bases and J 5 bases, with 13 bases left between them. This CDR3 has 14 residues. The germline V gene has CDR1 MDHEN and CDR2 SYDVKM. The CDR3 reads CASSLHQGGETQYF. The CDR3 DNA sequence: TGTGCCAGCAGTTTGCACCAGGGAGGCGAGACCCAGTACTTC.

The chain joins TRBV20-1 to TRBJ2-1; 12 bases are a match to TRBD2. V trimming: 4 bases; J trimming: 1 base; junction bases outside the gene matches: 8. In germline, CDR1 is DFQATT, CDR2 SNEGSKA (reference sequence). This CDR3 is 17 amino acids long. CDR3 sequence reads: CSAKASGRGKSYNEQFF. The DNA of the CDR3 is TGCAGTGCTAAGGCTAGCGGGAGGGGCAAATCCTACAATGAGCAGTTCTTC.

This clonotype was picked up many times. The chain employs TRBV12-5 and TRBJ1-1; D gene ambiguous. From germline, CDR1 is LGHNT and CDR2 FRNRAP. The CDR3 extends over 16 amino acids. Trimming shortened V by 2 bases and J by 4 bases, and 17 bases separated the two germline ends. CDR3 bases: TGTGCTAGTGGTTTGCTCATTCTACAGACCAGCACTGAAGCTTTCTTT. Protein sequence: CASGLLILQTSTEAFF.

The CDR3: CASSQVREPGQRAFF. The CDR3 nucleotides are TGTGCCAGCAGCCAAGTGCGTGAACCGGGACAGAGAGCTTTCTTT. J is TRBJ1-1 and V is TRBV14, with 7 bases matching TRBD1. The germline V gene encodes CDR1 SGHDN and CDR2 FVKESK. The CDR3 runs to 15 residues. V gave up 1 base and J gave up 10 bases; unmatched junction bases: 12.

This chain links TRBV5-5 with TRBJ2-3; D possibly corresponds to TRBD1 (6 bases). The V gene lost 6 bases and the J gene lost 4 bases, with 18 bases spanning the gap. Germline V CDR1 and CDR2: SGHKS, YYEKEE (reference sequence). This CDR3 has 15 residues. The CDR3 sequence is CASTLPVGASDTQYF. The CDR3 coding sequence is TGTGCCAGCACACTACCCGTGGGGGCCTCAGATACGCAGTATTTT.

The table lists this clonotype with a few counts. The rearrangement uses TRBV7-6 and TRBJ1-5; unclear D gene. Germline values: CDR1 SGHVS, CDR2 FNYEAQ. The CDR3 is 14 amino acids. V was clipped by 1 base and J by 7 bases, with 11 bases between them. In DNA form, the CDR3 reads TGTGCCAGCAGCTTAGACGCGGGAGCCCAGCCCCAGCATTTT. This codes for CASSLDAGAQPQHF.

Only a few counts were recorded for this clonotype. In DNA, the CDR3 is TGTGCCAGCACACCCGGGACCTACGAGCAGTACTTC. Protein sequence: CASTPGTYEQYF. The chain is built from TRBV2 and TRBJ2-7, with D perhaps TRBD2 (5 bases). The CDR3 totals 12 residues. V shed 7 bases and J shed 2 bases, with 9 bases lying between them. Germline V lookup: CDR1 SNHLY, CDR2 FYNNEI.

This clonotype was observed a handful of times. The rearrangement joins TRBV6-5 to TRBJ2-1; 12 positions match TRBD2. Germline V gene data show CDR1 as MNHEY and CDR2 as SVGAGI. V gave up 2 bases and J gave up 8 bases; unmatched junction bases: 4. The length of the CDR3 is 15 residues. The CDR3 DNA is TGTGCCAGCAGTTACAGACTAGCGGGAGTCTATGAGCAGTTCTTC. Translation gives CASSYRLAGVYEQFF.

This clonotype was seen only a few times. The chain uses TRBV7-9 and TRBJ1-1; no reliable D call. Trimming removed 8 bases from V and 3 bases from J, with 10 bases in between. In germline, CDR1 is SEHNR, CDR2 FQNEAQ (reference sequence). This CDR3 spans 12 amino acids. The CDR3 region has the DNA TGTGCCAGCCGAGGGCCGGACACTGAAGCTTTCTTT. Encoded protein: CASRGPDTEAFF.

This clonotype occurred a few times. This chain connects TRBV4-1 to TRBJ1-5; D is uncertain. Trimming cost V 1 base and J 1 base, with 11 bases left between them. The CDR3 loop spans 16 amino acids. Per the germline V gene, CDR1 is MGHRA and CDR2 is YSYEKL. The chain's CDR3 is CASSQVIGPSNQPQHF. The CDR3 DNA follows: TGCGCCAGCAGCCAAGTGATAGGGCCGAGCAATCAGCCCCAGCATTTT.

J is TRBJ2-5 and V is TRBV7-8; D is undetermined. This CDR3 is 14 amino acids long. The germline V and J ends were trimmed by 2 bases and 5 bases, with 12 bases remaining between them. Per germline, CDR1 SGHVS and CDR2 FQNEAQ. The CDR3: CASSLSPGRETQYF. CDR3 DNA: TGTGCCAGCAGCTTAAGTCCGGGTCGGGAGACCCAGTACTTC.

This chain links TRBV6-1 with TRBJ2-5; D possibly corresponds to TRBD1 (6 bases). This CDR3 is 18 amino acids long. The germline gives CDR1 MNHNS, CDR2 SASEGT. The V gene lost 1 base and the J gene lost 5 bases, with 23 bases spanning the gap. The CDR3 sequence: CASSEVVSLQDQGETQYF. CDR3 bases: TGTGCCAGCAGTGAAGTTGTGTCACTTCAGGACCAGGGGGAGACCCAGTACTTC.

V and J are TRBV7-8 and TRBJ2-3; D tentatively reads TRBD1 or TRBD2 (5 bases each). The CDR3 is 13 residues long. Trimming removed 8 bases at V and 1 base at J, with 10 bases between. Per the germline V gene, CDR1 is SGHVS and CDR2 is FQNEAQ. The CDR3 nucleotides are TGTGCCAGCCAGGGAGAACGCACAGATACGCAGTATTTT. It specifies CASQGERTDTQYF.

This clonotype was seen a few times. The chain recombines TRBV15 with TRBJ1-2, with 11 bases matching TRBD1. V lost 4 bases and J lost 7; bases outside the gene matches: 5. CDR3 length equals 14 residues. Germline V CDR1 and CDR2: LNHNV, YYDKDF (reference sequence). The CDR3 reads CATSTGQGALGYTF. The CDR3 coding sequence is TGTGCCACCAGCACAGGACAGGGGGCGCTTGGCTACACCTTC.

V usage is TRBV5-1 and J usage is TRBJ2-7, with D maybe TRBD2 (7 bases). V was clipped by 0 bases and J by 11 bases, with 12 bases between them. The CDR3 has 12 amino acids. CDR1 and CDR2 from the germline V gene are SGHRS and YFSETQ. The CDR3 protein is CASSLAGGQEYF. CDR3 nucleotides: TGCGCCAGCAGCTTGGCCGGGGGGCAAGAGTACTTC.

There are a few counts of this clonotype. The gene calls are TRBV12-3 or TRBV12-4 and TRBJ1-5, with D hard to call. V lost 8 bases and J 2 bases, leaving 7 bases between the germline ends. The CDR3 totals 12 residues. CDR3 nucleotides: TGTGCCAGCCTTCGGGGCAATCAGCCCCAGCATTTT. Translated, it gives CASLRGNQPQHF.

This clonotype was observed a handful of times. CDR3 sequence reads: CASIGPSDSGYGYTF. CDR3 bases: TGCGCCAGCATCGGACCGTCGGACAGCGGCTATGGCTACACCTTC. The chain carries TRBV5-1 and TRBJ1-2, with TRBD1 as a possible D gene (6 bases). Deletions cut 6 bases from V and 4 bases from J, with 19 bases between. The CDR3 consists of 15 residues. The V gene's germline CDR1 is SGHRS and CDR2 YFSETQ.

This clonotype was observed a handful of times. The genes are TRBV2 and TRBJ1-1; TRBD1 matches 7 bases. The length of the CDR3 is 14 residues. V lost 6 bases and J lost 2; bases outside the gene matches: 6. The germline CDR1 and CDR2 sequences are SNHLY and FYNNEI. Written as DNA, the CDR3 is TGTGCCAGCAGATGGACAGGAGGTAACACTGAAGCTTTCTTT. As protein: CASRWTGGNTEAFF.